This passage covers 26 T cell receptor beta chains from one sample sequenced in a study of control samples from healthy donors and cancer patients. The method was immunoSEQ multiplex PCR; TCRdb's version includes in-frame clones alone and lacks a portion of them. This sample has some 95,000 clones; about 86% occur once, and the top ten carry over 12%. The sequenced sample was blood. These receptors originate from a man between 25 and 39 years old in good health.

The sample holds one count of this clone. The rearrangement joins TRBV20-1 to TRBJ2-1; 12 bases are a match to TRBD2. J gave up 8 bases and V 3 bases, and 8 bases lay outside the gene matches. Germline CDR1 reads DFQATT; CDR2 reads SNEGSKA (reference sequence). This CDR3 contains 15 residues. CDR3 in amino acids: CSASVLAGGGYEQFF. CDR3 DNA: TGCAGTGCTAGTGTTCTAGCGGGAGGGGGCTATGAGCAGTTCTTC.

The chain combines TRBV5-1 with TRBJ2-7, with TRBD2 identical over 9 bases. The V gene's germline CDR1 is SGHRS and CDR2 YFSETQ. The ends lost 4 bases at V and 5 bases at J; junction bases unmatched: 13. The CDR3 is 16 residues long. CDR3 region: CASSRVGVAGEDEQYF. The CDR3 DNA sequence: TGCGCCAGCAGCCGGGTTGGGGTAGCGGGAGAGGACGAGCAGTACTTC.

The chain is built from TRBV27 and TRBJ1-5; D remains unclear. The CDR3 consists of 15 residues. Per germline, CDR1 MNHEY and CDR2 SMNVEV (reference sequence). Trimming took 2 bases from V and 5 from J, leaving 13 bases between them. CDR3 amino acids: CASSLTANKHQPQHF. The CDR3 coding sequence is TGTGCCAGCAGTTTAACAGCCAATAAACATCAGCCCCAGCATTTT.

There are a few counts of this clone. V usage is TRBV7-2 and J usage is TRBJ2-7; the D is unclear. This CDR3 is 14 amino acids long. The V gene's germline CDR1 is SGHTA and CDR2 FQGNSA. V lost 9 bases and J 4 bases, leaving 19 bases between the germline ends. The CDR3 loop is CASQLGFATYEQYF. CDR3 in DNA: TGTGCCAGTCAGCTCGGATTCGCAACGTACGAGCAGTACTTC. Together with reference TRBV7-2 and TRBJ2-7, the CDR3 gives the full variable domain: GAGVSQSPSNKVTEKGKDVELRCDPISGHTALYWYRQSLGQGLEFLIYFQGNSAPDKSGLPSDRFSAERTGGSVSTLTIQRTQQEDSAVYLCASQLGFATYEQYFGPGTRLTVT.

This chain joins TRBV7-2 and TRBJ2-2, with TRBD2 matching 10 bases. The V gene end was trimmed by 5 bases and the J gene end by 5 bases; junction bases not matched to a gene: 11. Germline CDR1 and CDR2: SGHTA and FQGNSA. The CDR3 is 17 amino acids. The CDR3 sequence is CASSPRGLAGVTGELFF. The CDR3 DNA follows: TGTGCCAGCAGCCCCAGAGGCCTAGCGGGAGTGACCGGGGAGCTGTTTTTT. Based on the CDR3 plus reference TRBV7-2 and TRBJ2-2, the full variable domain is GAGVSQSPSNKVTEKGKDVELRCDPISGHTALYWYRQSLGQGLEFLIYFQGNSAPDKSGLPSDRFSAERTGGSVSTLTIQRTQQEDSAVYLCASSPRGLAGVTGELFFGEGSRLTVL.

The genes are TRBV6-5 and TRBJ1-5; the D gene is possibly TRBD1 (5 bases). Trimming shortened V by 2 bases and J by 3 bases, and 11 bases separated the two germline ends. The CDR3 is 15 residues long. Germline assignment: CDR1 MNHEY and CDR2 SVGAGI. CDR3 residues: CASSYKRQLNQPQHF. The CDR3 DNA follows: TGTGCCAGCAGTTACAAAAGACAGCTCAATCAGCCCCAGCATTTT.

This chain links TRBV19 with TRBJ1-4, with a weak D call TRBD1 (6 bases). V was pared by 5 bases and J by 6 bases, with 16 bases between. The germline CDR1 and CDR2 sequences are LNHDA and SQIVND (reference sequence). The CDR3 runs 15 residues. CDR3 amino acids: CASSPGWDIHEKLFF. CDR3 DNA: TGTGCCAGTAGTCCGGGGTGGGACATCCATGAAAAACTGTTTTTT.

V is TRBV19 and J is TRBJ2-1, with D possibly being TRBD1 (6 bases). The CDR3 loop spans 15 amino acids. Germline assignment: CDR1 LNHDA and CDR2 SQIVND (reference sequence). The V gene lost 5 bases and the J gene lost 7 bases, with 18 bases spanning the gap. The CDR3 DNA is TGTGCCAGTAGTCTGTCAGGGGACGGGTGGAATGAGCAGTTCTTC. Its protein product is CASSLSGDGWNEQFF. The full variable domain, completed using reference TRBV19 and TRBJ2-1, is DGGITQSPKYLFRKEGQNVTLSCEQNLNHDAMYWYRQDPGQGLRLIYYSQIVNDFQKGDIAEGYSVSREKKESFPLTVTSAQKNPTAFYLCASSLSGDGWNEQFFGPGTRLTVL.

This chain connects TRBV27 to TRBJ1-2; D is perhaps TRBD1 (5 bases). The ends were cut back, 0 bases at V and 4 bases at J, with 9 bases in the middle. This CDR3 region has 14 residues. CDR1 and CDR2 (germline): MNHEY, SMNVEV (reference sequence). The CDR3 region is CASSLSSGLYGYTF. Written as DNA, the CDR3 is TGTGCCAGCAGTTTATCCTCGGGGCTCTATGGCTACACCTTC.

J is TRBJ1-4 and V is TRBV28; D unclear. Germline assignment: CDR1 MDHEN and CDR2 SYDVKM. The CDR3 runs 11 residues. V dropped 3 bases and J dropped 8 bases, with 4 bases sitting between them. The CDR3 sequence: CASSLNEKLFF. As DNA, the CDR3 is TGTGCCAGCAGTTTGAACGAAAAACTGTTTTTT.

The rearrangement links TRBV2 to TRBJ2-6; D is ambiguous. Per germline, CDR1 SNHLY and CDR2 FYNNEI. The CDR3 is 16 residues long. V was clipped by 8 bases and J by 0 bases, with 14 bases between them. CDR3 protein: CASVGSMLSGANVLTF. CDR3 coding DNA: TGTGCCAGCGTTGGGTCGATGCTCTCTGGGGCCAACGTCCTGACTTTC.

The J gene is TRBJ2-7, the V gene TRBV24-1; 10 positions match TRBD2. V trimming: 3 bases; J trimming: 7 bases; junction bases outside the gene matches: 8. The CDR3 loop spans 15 amino acids. Germline CDR1 and CDR2: KGHDR and SFDVKD. CDR3 nucleotide sequence: TGTGCCACCAGTGATCGGACTAGCGGTCTATCGGAGCAGTACTTC. It yields the protein CATSDRTSGLSEQYF.

The chain's CDR3 is CASSLTQTGINEQFF. The CDR3 bases are TGTGCCAGCAGCTTAACCCAGACGGGTATTAATGAGCAGTTCTTC. The chain links TRBV7-3 to TRBJ2-1; D is undetermined. CDR3 length: 15 residues. The germline CDR1 and CDR2 sequences are SGHTA and FQGTGA. Trimming cost V 0 bases and J 7 bases, with 13 bases left between them.

This clone was detected a few times. The V gene is TRBV24-1, the J gene TRBJ2-1, with 10 bases that match TRBD2. V lost 3 bases to trimming and J lost 8 bases; unmatched junction nucleotides: 6. The CDR3 spans 15 residues. Germline V CDR1 and CDR2: KGHDR, SFDVKD. CDR3 amino acids: CATSDRGTSADEQFF. The CDR3 DNA sequence: TGTGCCACCAGTGATAGGGGGACTAGCGCGGATGAGCAGTTCTTC.

This chain uses TRBV27 with TRBJ2-5; no clear D. Deletions cut 3 bases from V and 5 bases from J, with 13 bases between. Germline values: CDR1 MNHEY, CDR2 SMNVEV (reference sequence). The CDR3 has 14 amino acids. The CDR3 DNA follows: TGTGCCAGCAGTTTCTCGAATTACGATGAGACCCAGTACTTC. It codes for CASSFSNYDETQYF.

The J gene is TRBJ1-1, the V gene TRBV14; D unclear. The germline V and J ends were trimmed by 1 base and 10 bases, with 19 bases remaining between them. The CDR3 consists of 15 residues. From germline, CDR1 is SGHDN and CDR2 FVKESK. CDR3 protein: CASSQAASQAPGAFF. The CDR3 DNA sequence: TGTGCCAGCAGCCAAGCGGCCAGCCAAGCCCCCGGAGCTTTCTTT. The complete variable domain, with remaining parts taken from reference TRBV14 and TRBJ1-1, reads EAGVTQFPSHSVIEKGQTVTLRCDPISGHDNLYWYRRVMGKEIKFLLHFVKESKQDESGMPNNRFLAERTGGTYSTLKVQPAELEDSGVYFCASSQAASQAPGAFFGQGTRLTVV.

The chain employs TRBV14 and TRBJ2-1; D may correspond to TRBD1 or TRBD2 (6 bases each). This CDR3 spans 17 amino acids. Germline V gene sequence: CDR1 SGHDN, CDR2 FVKESK. V was clipped by 0 bases and J by 3 bases, with 15 bases between them. Written as DNA, the CDR3 is TGTGCCAGCAGCCAAGAATGGGGGGCAGGGAACTACAATGAGCAGTTCTTC. This sequence encodes CASSQEWGAGNYNEQFF.

CDR3 protein: CASSSATNEKLFF. CDR3 DNA: TGTGCCAGCTCTTCGGCAACTAATGAAAAACTGTTTTTT. This chain connects TRBV12-3 or TRBV12-4 to TRBJ1-4; D unclear. The CDR3 runs 13 residues. Trimming left V 8 bases short and J 0 bases short, with 7 bases between.

This clone was seen just once. The V call is TRBV19, the J call TRBJ1-2; maybe TRBD1 (6 bases). CDR1 LNHDA and CDR2 SQIVND come from the germline V gene (reference sequence). This CDR3 has 14 residues. V lost 7 bases and J lost 2, with 14 bases in between. CDR3 loop: CASIQEQGNYGYTF. The DNA of the CDR3 is TGTGCCAGTATCCAAGAACAGGGAAACTATGGCTACACCTTC.

V gene TRBV10-3 combines with J gene TRBJ1-1, with D possibly being TRBD1 (5 bases). Per germline, CDR1 ENHRY and CDR2 SYGVKD. Trimming shortened V by 2 bases and J by 3 bases, and 7 bases separated the two germline ends. This CDR3 is 13 amino acids long. The CDR3 sequence is CAISEEGDTEAFF. DNA for the CDR3: TGTGCCATCAGTGAGGAAGGGGACACTGAAGCTTTCTTT.

The gene calls are TRBV5-8 and TRBJ1-6, with no clear D. The V end was cut by 2 bases, the J end by 4 bases, with 10 bases between. Germline V gene sequence: CDR1 SGHTS, CDR2 YDEGEE. The CDR3 length is 15 residues. Here the CDR3 DNA reads TGTGCCAGCAGCTTTGGACCCACTTATAATTCACCCCTCCACTTT. It yields the protein CASSFGPTYNSPLHF.

The chain joins TRBV6-6 to TRBJ1-5; unclear D gene. The CDR3 runs to 13 residues. The germline V and J ends were trimmed by 2 bases and 0 bases, with 2 bases remaining between them. The germline V gene encodes CDR1 MNHNY and CDR2 SVGAGI (reference sequence). DNA of the CDR3: TGTGCCAGCAGTTACGGTAGCAATCAGCCCCAGCATTTT. This translates into CASSYGSNQPQHF.

The chain uses TRBV14 and TRBJ1-1; D gene ambiguous. Trimming removed 3 bases from V and 5 bases from J, with 13 bases in between. Germline CDR1 SGHDN, CDR2 FVKESK. CDR3 length: 14 amino acids. CDR3 coding DNA: TGTGCCAGCAGCCAGTCTCGGGGATGGACTGAAGCTTTCTTT. This encodes CASSQSRGWTEAFF.

V gene TRBV7-9 combines with J gene TRBJ2-2; 9 positions agree with TRBD2. V gave up 0 bases and J gave up 5 bases; unmatched junction bases: 10. CDR3 length: 18 amino acids. Germline V CDR1 and CDR2: SEHNR, FQNEAQ (reference sequence). Here the CDR3 reads CASSLAPLSGSGTGELFF. CDR3 DNA sequence: TGTGCCAGCAGCTTAGCCCCTCTTAGCGGGAGCGGGACCGGGGAGCTGTTTTTT.

The chain uses TRBV4-1 and TRBJ2-1; D is perhaps TRBD1 or TRBD2 (5 bases each). This CDR3 is 13 amino acids long. Looked up from germline, CDR1 is MGHRA and CDR2 is YSYEKL. Trimming took off 1 base at V and 6 bases at J, with 7 bases between the two ends. The CDR3: CASSQGDANEQFF. CDR3 DNA sequence: TGCGCCAGCAGCCAAGGGGACGCCAATGAGCAGTTCTTC.

The V gene is TRBV30, the J gene TRBJ1-5, with D possibly TRBD1 on 5 matching bases. Per germline, CDR1 GTSNPN and CDR2 SVGIG (reference sequence). The CDR3 has 14 residues. V was shortened by 3 bases and J by 3 bases, with 12 bases between the two germline ends. CDR3 DNA: TGTGCCTGGAGCCGGGGGGATATCAATCAGCCCCAGCATTTT. It yields the protein CAWSRGDINQPQHF. The variable domain in full, with the rest retrieved from reference TRBV30 and TRBJ1-5, is SQTIHQWPATLVQPVGSPLSLECTVEGTSNPNLYWYRQAAGRGLQLLFYSVGIGQISSEVPQNLSASRPQDRQFILSSKKLLLSDSGFYLCAWSRGDINQPQHFGDGTRLSIL.